This T cell receptor (beta chain) stems from a study of T cells after yellow fever vaccination. Whole-study context: Libraries from low-cell-number fractions were prepared with the SMART-Seq v4 Ultra Low Input RNA kit.

Overall study results and limits: A faster peak, day 5 versus 15, was reached by the weaker secondary response.

This clonotype was observed at least ten times. Its cognate antigen is unknown. 5'RACE template switching produced TCR cDNA carrying a universal primer site and UMIs. TCRdb recomputed calls from the 5' RACE reads with MiXCR, one row per CDR3 protein. The table has about 130,000 distinct CDR3 sequences, about 7% seen once. Germline V CDR1 and CDR2: SGHDT, YYEEEE. This CDR3 has 14 amino acids. V was shortened by 0 bases and J by 6 bases, with 10 bases between the two germline ends. This chain joins TRBV5-6 and TRBJ2-1; either TRBD1 or TRBD2 may fit D (5 bases each). The specimen was CD4+ T cells sorted from PBMCs, collected 10 days after the yellow fever booster vaccination. The clonotype was recovered from a young man who received the YFV17D yellow fever vaccine. The CDR3 nucleotides are TGTGCCAGCAGCTTGGTGTCAGGGAGCAATGAGCAGTTCTTC. Its protein product is CASSLVSGSNEQFF.